This TCR beta chain was recorded in a study of shared clonotypes between healthy human individuals. Background on the study: Those who served as donors were two women and a few men between the ages of 18 and 49.

A note on this clone: Antigen: not known.

Tens of thousands of T cell genomes (about 0.3 ug DNA) went into each PBMC replicate. The repertoire was sequenced with immunoSEQ multiplex PCR; TCRdb's copy has only in-frame clones and lacks some. Of approximately 500,000 clones listed, approximately 85% are singletons. V lost 5 bases to trimming and J lost 5 bases; unmatched junction nucleotides: 6. Per the germline V gene, CDR1 is SEHNR and CDR2 is FQNEAQ (reference sequence). CDR3 size: 14 residues. The study, taken as a whole, reports: Sequencing depth was expected to affect clonotype sharing among donors. Having only a few donors restricted how much genetic and exposure-history diversity was captured.

The sequenced sample was PBMCs. The clonotype originates from a woman between 35 and 50 years old in good health. Some clones in this sample may be carry-over from other donors' samples. This chain joins TRBV7-9 and TRBJ1-1, with 9 bases fitting TRBD1. The CDR3 DNA is TGTGCCAGCAGCGTAACAGGGGGCTTTACTGAAGCTTTCTTT. It yields the protein CASSVTGGFTEAFF. The variable domain in full, with the rest retrieved from reference TRBV7-9 and TRBJ1-1, is DTGVSQNPRHKITKRGQNVTFRCDPISEHNRLYWYRQTLGQGPEFLTYFQNEAQLEKSRLLSDRFSAERPKGSFSTLEIQRTEQGDSAMYLCASSVTGGFTEAFFGQGTRLTVV.